This TCR beta chain was identified in a study of cytomegalovirus exposure and HLA in healthy donors. Regarding the study as a whole: According to reports, the classifier identified cytomegalovirus status with high specificity and sensitivity.

The PCR used 60 Vbeta and 13 Jbeta primers. Here immunoSEQ multiplex PCR was the method, and the copy in TCRdb shows in-frame clones only, minus some. The table includes 65,000 or so clones, around 62% detected once. As regards this clone: Its target is not known.

This sequence originates from a man aged 30 to 39 in good health and CMV-seronegative. The sequenced material came from PBMCs.

CDR3 DNA: TGTGCCATCAGTGAGTCGGGGGGGAGGTATAGCAATCAGCCCCAGCATTTT. It yields the protein CAISESGGRYSNQPQHF. The V gene is TRBV10-3, the J gene TRBJ1-5; D might be TRBD1 (5 bases). The CDR3 loop spans 17 amino acids. The V end was cut by 0 bases, the J end by 0 bases, with 12 bases between. Germline loops: CDR1 ENHRY, CDR2 SYGVKD.